The clone carrying this T cell receptor (beta chain) was seen repeatedly, ten times or more. Its specificity is unknown. These data originate in a study of Graves' ophthalmopathy and Graves' hyperthyroidism. Points from the study as a whole: For predicting ophthalmopathy progression, the model had about 66% sensitivity and roughly 77% specificity.

RNA transcripts were the template, and TCR beta CDR3 regions were amplified from them. First-round RT-PCR employed HTBI primers, with a second-round multiplex PCR after it. TCRdb processed the multiplex PCR reads anew with MiXCR; each CDR3 protein has one entry. The sample has approximately 460,000 distinct CDR3 sequences, under 15% seen once. With a duration under 3 months, ophthalmopathy in the donors showed moderate-to-severe activity, CAS ≥3 and NOSPECS ≥4. It was on clinical symptoms, serum thyroxine, TRAb, thyroid ultrasound and orbital computed tomography that diagnosis relied. PBMCs were isolated from an approximately 9.4 ml sample of fresh peripheral blood. Germline-derived CDR1 and CDR2 are MDHEN and SYDVKM. The CDR3 runs to 16 residues. Trimming pared 3 bases from V and 5 bases from J, leaving 20 bases between.

What was sequenced was blood. The sequence was collected from a woman aged 25 to 45 with Graves' ophthalmopathy. The genes are TRBV28 and TRBJ2-7; D perhaps matches TRBD1 (5 bases). The CDR3 loop reads CASSFAYTRVSDEQYF. For the CDR3, the DNA is TGTGCCAGCAGTTTTGCCTACACCAGGGTTTCCGACGAGCAGTACTTC.